This T cell receptor beta chain was profiled in a study of early T cells in non-severe SARS-CoV-2 infection (dated by TCRdb to the early 2020s). The study in broad terms: Bulk RNA from unsorted whole blood was used for TCR sequencing, so alpha and beta chains could not be paired.

This was a case-control study nested in a cohort of healthcare workers in London, UK, who had nasopharyngeal swab PCR tests and blood samples taken every week. Healthcare workers were recruited between 23 and 31 March 2020, during the week of the UK lockdown, and were followed weekly for up to roughly 15 weeks. This clonotype turned up a few times. Its binding antigen is unknown. Per-nucleotide qualities are absent, and no much larger clonotype sits a single base away. The study at large found these results: VDJdb matching was skewed toward anti-spike CD8 responses and likely underestimated virus-specific expansions by missing private and CD4 specificities.

Counted from cysteine to phenylalanine, this CDR3 has 15 amino acids. Just CDR3 DNA is preserved here, 45 bases in frame from base 1. Receptor amplification or capture employed 5' RACE. Data came from a NextSeq 500. To correct for sequencing error and PCR bias, the TCR library protocol tagged individual cDNA molecules with unique molecular identifiers. Both TCR alpha and beta chains were sequenced, and tight co-correlation was observed between alpha and beta sequence abundances in each sample. The published analysis was carried out like this. Decombinator V4 was used to annotate TCR sequences for V gene, J gene and CDR3. TCRs were defined as expanded if a significant change between any two time points was detected under a Poisson model with p below 0.0001. TCR abundances were normalised to the total number of TCRs sequenced per sample and were expressed as counts per million. MAIT TCRs were defined by TRAV1-2 paired with TRAJ12, TRAJ20 or TRAJ33, and iNKT TCRs by TRAV10 paired with TRAJ18. VDJdb, accessed 1 November 2021, was searched for CMV, EBV and SARS-CoV-2 annotated TCRs, with TCRs annotated for multiple antigens excluded. TCRdb trimmed public reads at Q25 via fastp, called clones via MiXCR and kept in-frame beta chains. Each CDR3 protein appears once, grouped with its most common genes and DNA. TCRdb's processing, not the authors', yielded these V and J calls. The sample table lists under 85,000 distinct CDR3 sequences, roughly 14% of them with a count of one. Of the sample, about 4% is held by the ten largest clones.

The chain is assembled from TRBV12-2 and TRBJ2-7; TRBD2, the table's D call, was not compared with the DNA. TRBV12-2 is annotated as a pseudogene. The receptor's source is an adult who was a healthcare worker with PCR-confirmed SARS-CoV-2 infection or an uninfected control (not recorded which). This specimen consisted of whole blood, obtained at baseline. At the DNA level, the sequence is TGTGCAAGTCGCGATCTAGCGGGAGTTGCCTACGAGCAGTACTTC. It specifies CASRDLAGVAYEQYF.